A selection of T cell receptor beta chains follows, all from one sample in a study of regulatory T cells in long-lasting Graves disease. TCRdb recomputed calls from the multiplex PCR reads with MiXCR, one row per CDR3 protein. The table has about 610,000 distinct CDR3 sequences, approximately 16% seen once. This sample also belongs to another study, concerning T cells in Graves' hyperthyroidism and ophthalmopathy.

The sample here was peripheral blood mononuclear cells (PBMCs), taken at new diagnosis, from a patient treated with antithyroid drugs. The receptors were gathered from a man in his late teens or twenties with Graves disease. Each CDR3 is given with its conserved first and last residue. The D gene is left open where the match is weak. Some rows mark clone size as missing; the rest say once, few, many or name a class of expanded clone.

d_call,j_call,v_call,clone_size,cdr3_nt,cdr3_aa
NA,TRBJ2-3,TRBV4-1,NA,TGCGCCAGCAGCCAAGGGGTAGCAATTGCAGATACGCAGTATTTT,CASSQGVAIADTQYF
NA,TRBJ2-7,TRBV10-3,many,TGTGCCATCAGTGAGACCCCATACGAGCAGTACTTC,CAISETPYEQYF
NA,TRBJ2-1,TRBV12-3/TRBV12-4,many,TGTGCCAGCAGTTTTCCTCCTCCCCATGAGCAGTTCTTC,CASSFPPPHEQFF
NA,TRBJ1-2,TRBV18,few,TGTGCCAGCAGCCCCCCGGGGGCCACCTATGGCTACACCTTC,CASSPPGATYGYTF
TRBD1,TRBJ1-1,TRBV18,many,TGTGCCAGCTCGCCGGAGACAGGGGTTGAAGCTTTCTTT,CASSPETGVEAFF
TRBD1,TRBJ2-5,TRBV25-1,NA,TGTGCCAGCAGTGGGGACAGGGGAGTGACCCAGTACTTC,CASSGDRGVTQYF
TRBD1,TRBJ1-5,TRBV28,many,TGTGCCAGCAGTCCCTCCCCGACAGGGACGGGCAATCAGCCCCAGCATTTT,CASSPSPTGTGNQPQHF
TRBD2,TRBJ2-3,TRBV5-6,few,TGTGCCAGCAGACCAGTGGCTAGCGGGAGTACAGATACGCAGTATTTT,CASRPVASGSTDTQYF
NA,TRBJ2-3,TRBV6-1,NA,TGTGCCAGCAGCTCGCCCCGACTGGCTAGCACAGATACGCAGTATTTT,CASSSPRLASTDTQYF
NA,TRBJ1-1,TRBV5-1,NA,TGCGCCAGCAGGCCAAGGGGGTTGAACACTGAAGCTTTCTTT,CASRPRGLNTEAFF
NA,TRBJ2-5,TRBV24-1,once,TGTGCCACCAGTGCCGCGTACCAAGAGACCCAGTACTTC,CATSAAYQETQYF
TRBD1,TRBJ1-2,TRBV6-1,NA,TGTGCCAGCAGGCTGACAGGGGGCGCCGGTGGCTACACCTTC,CASRLTGGAGGYTF
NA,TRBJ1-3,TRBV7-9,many,TGTGCCAGCAGCCCTCGACAGATCTCTGGAAACACCATATATTTT,CASSPRQISGNTIYF
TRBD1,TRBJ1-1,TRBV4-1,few,TGCGCCAGCAGCCAACCCCGCCCCCAGGGGGCGAAGACTGAAGCTTTCTTT,CASSQPRPQGAKTEAFF
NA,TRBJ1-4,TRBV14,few,TGTGCCAGCAGCCAAATCGGGACTGGCCGGGAAAAACTGTTTTTT,CASSQIGTGREKLFF
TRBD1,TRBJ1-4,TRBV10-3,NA,TGTGCCATCAGTCCGGGACAGGGCGGTGAAAAACTGTTTTTT,CAISPGQGGEKLFF